This entry features one TCR beta chain sequence. Antigen: not known. Germline V gene sequence: CDR1 MDHEN, CDR2 SYDVKM. With V trimmed by 5 bases and J by 0 bases, 10 bases remained unmatched. This CDR3 contains 16 residues. These data are taken from a study of cytomegalovirus exposure and HLA in healthy donors. Primers included in the PCR were 60 Vbeta and 13 Jbeta primers. Only in-frame clones appear in the TCRdb table, and some are missing; sequencing was by immunoSEQ multiplex PCR. Of approximately 140,000 clones in the sample, roughly four fifths were seen once. Study outcomes and limitations: In vitro checks showed that a few CMV-associated chains really do target CMV antigens.

Sample: PBMCs. This chain uses TRBV28 with TRBJ2-7; 7 nucleotides line up with TRBD1. The TCR sequence derives from a woman aged 40 to 50 in good health and CMV-seronegative. The CDR3 sequence is CASSPNGAGGSYEQYF. In DNA form, the CDR3 reads TGTGCCAGCAGTCCCAATGGAGCAGGGGGCTCCTACGAGCAGTACTTC. Using reference TRBV28 and TRBJ2-7 for the parts outside the CDR3, the full variable domain is DVKVTQSSRYLVKRTGEKVFLECVQDMDHENMFWYRQDPGLGLRLIYFSYDVKMKEKGDIPEGYSVSREKKERFSLILESASTNQTSMYLCASSPNGAGGSYEQYFGPGTRLTVT.